This is a list of T cell receptor beta chains from one sample in a study of blood T cell repertoires in COVID-19. Libraries were prepared by immunoSEQ multiplex PCR; TCRdb keeps only in-frame clonotypes and omits some of them. Of some 310,000 clones listed, over 75% are singletons. Sequencing was done on a sample of peripheral blood. The source is a man aged 50-59 years with active or convalescent COVID-19. Each CDR3 is given with its conserved first and last residue. Each record gives: clone size, D gene, V gene, J gene, CDR3 DNA, CDR3 protein. D genes are given only for firm matches. Where a row states a size, it is once, few, many or the class of an expanded clone; other rows omit it.

clone_size: few; d_call: NA; v_call: TRBV29-1; j_call: TRBJ1-4; cdr3_nt: TGCAGCGTTGAGGGGCAGGGGTTTGAAAAACTGTTTTTT; cdr3_aa: CSVEGQGFEKLFF
clone_size: NA; d_call: NA; v_call: TRBV5-1; j_call: TRBJ2-2; cdr3_nt: TGCGCCAGCAGCTTGGCGCCGGGAGCCCTAAACACCGGGGAGCTGTTTTTT; cdr3_aa: CASSLAPGALNTGELFF
clone_size: once; d_call: NA; v_call: TRBV13; j_call: TRBJ1-3; cdr3_nt: TGTGCCAGCAGCCGCAATCAGGGTGGGGGAAACACCATATATTTT; cdr3_aa: CASSRNQGGGNTIYF
clone_size: once; d_call: NA; v_call: TRBV6-4; j_call: TRBJ2-1; cdr3_nt: TGTGCCAGCAGCTACAGGGAGAGCTCCTACAATGAGCAGTTCTTC; cdr3_aa: CASSYRESSYNEQFF
clone_size: NA; d_call: NA; v_call: TRBV27; j_call: TRBJ2-3; cdr3_nt: TGTGCCAGCAGTTCCCTCTTAGCGGAGTGGGGGGATACGCAGTATTTT; cdr3_aa: CASSSLLAEWGDTQYF
clone_size: NA; d_call: NA; v_call: TRBV2; j_call: TRBJ1-2; cdr3_nt: TGTGCCAGCAGTGAAGTTCAGGGGAGCTACACCTTC; cdr3_aa: CASSEVQGSYTF
clone_size: NA; d_call: NA; v_call: TRBV10-1; j_call: TRBJ1-6; cdr3_nt: TGCGCCATCTCGGGGGGTCAGAATTCACCCCTCCACTTT; cdr3_aa: CAISGGQNSPLHF
clone_size: NA; d_call: NA; v_call: TRBV5-1; j_call: TRBJ2-7; cdr3_nt: TGCGCCAGCAGCTCCGCAGGGCTACCCTACGAGCAGTACTTC; cdr3_aa: CASSSAGLPYEQYF
clone_size: NA; d_call: NA; v_call: TRBV6-6; j_call: TRBJ2-3; cdr3_nt: TGTGCCAGCAAAATAGGTCAGGGGGATACGCAGTATTTT; cdr3_aa: CASKIGQGDTQYF
clone_size: NA; d_call: TRBD1; v_call: TRBV5-1; j_call: TRBJ1-2; cdr3_nt: TGCGCCAGCAGCCCCCGGACAGGGGAGCTGAACTATGGCTACACCTTC; cdr3_aa: CASSPRTGELNYGYTF
clone_size: NA; d_call: TRBD2; v_call: TRBV4-2; j_call: TRBJ2-1; cdr3_nt: TGTGCCAGCAGTCCGGGACTAGCGGGAGAACATGAGCAGTTCTTC; cdr3_aa: CASSPGLAGEHEQFF
clone_size: once; d_call: TRBD1; v_call: TRBV7-9; j_call: TRBJ2-4; cdr3_nt: TGTGCCAGCAGCTCCGCCAGGGGGACCCTAGCCAAAAACATTCAGTACTTC; cdr3_aa: CASSSARGTLAKNIQYF
clone_size: once; d_call: TRBD1; v_call: TRBV2; j_call: TRBJ1-3; cdr3_nt: TGTGCCAGCCGGGACAGGGGCCTGGTTGGAAACACCATATATTTT; cdr3_aa: CASRDRGLVGNTIYF
clone_size: NA; d_call: NA; v_call: TRBV6-5; j_call: TRBJ1-2; cdr3_nt: TGTGCCGGGGGGGCTGGCGGGTATGGCTACACCTTC; cdr3_aa: CAGGAGGYGYTF
clone_size: NA; d_call: NA; v_call: TRBV3-1/TRBV3-2; j_call: TRBJ1-1; cdr3_nt: TGTGCCAGCAGCCAAGATCTAGGCCGAACGAACACTGAAGCTTTCTTT; cdr3_aa: CASSQDLGRTNTEAFF
clone_size: once; d_call: NA; v_call: TRBV19; j_call: TRBJ1-2; cdr3_nt: TGTGCCAGTAGTATAGATCATAGGACAGAAAACTATGGCTACACCTTC; cdr3_aa: CASSIDHRTENYGYTF
clone_size: NA; d_call: NA; v_call: TRBV9; j_call: TRBJ1-2; cdr3_nt: TGTGCCAGCAGCGTAGGGGGGGACGGACTCTATGGCTACACCTTC; cdr3_aa: CASSVGGDGLYGYTF
clone_size: NA; d_call: NA; v_call: TRBV7-3; j_call: TRBJ1-1; cdr3_nt: TGTGCCAGCAGGAAAGGAGGCATGAACACTGAAGCTTTCTTT; cdr3_aa: CASRKGGMNTEAFF
clone_size: NA; d_call: TRBD1; v_call: TRBV18; j_call: TRBJ1-2; cdr3_nt: TGTGCCAGCTCGCTCATTGACAGGGGGTTAGGCTACACCTTC; cdr3_aa: CASSLIDRGLGYTF
clone_size: NA; d_call: TRBD2; v_call: TRBV4-3; j_call: TRBJ2-2; cdr3_nt: TGCGCCAGCAGCCGAGCGGGGGGGCCTTCCGGGGAGCTGTTTTTT; cdr3_aa: CASSRAGGPSGELFF
clone_size: NA; d_call: NA; v_call: TRBV2; j_call: TRBJ1-1; cdr3_nt: TGTGCCAGCGCAGAGAACACTGAAGCTTTCTTT; cdr3_aa: CASAENTEAFF
clone_size: NA; d_call: TRBD1; v_call: TRBV5-4; j_call: TRBJ1-6; cdr3_nt: TGTGCCAGCAGCTCTCGGACAGGGGGCAATTCACCCCTCCACTTT; cdr3_aa: CASSSRTGGNSPLHF
clone_size: NA; d_call: TRBD1; v_call: TRBV19; j_call: TRBJ2-3; cdr3_nt: TGTGCCAGTAGTACCACCCTCACAGGGGACCCTAGCACAGATACGCAGTATTTT; cdr3_aa: CASSTTLTGDPSTDTQYF
clone_size: NA; d_call: TRBD1; v_call: TRBV4-2; j_call: TRBJ2-3; cdr3_nt: TGTGCCAGCAGCCAACCCCCGCGAGGGGGCTGGGATACGCAGTATTTT; cdr3_aa: CASSQPPRGGWDTQYF
clone_size: NA; d_call: NA; v_call: TRBV14; j_call: TRBJ2-7; cdr3_nt: TGTGCCAGCAGCCAAGCGGTTCCCTACGAGCAGTACTTC; cdr3_aa: CASSQAVPYEQYF
clone_size: NA; d_call: NA; v_call: TRBV9; j_call: TRBJ2-3; cdr3_nt: TGTGCCAGCAGCGTAGGGATTTCCAGGGACACAGATACGCAGTATTTT; cdr3_aa: CASSVGISRDTDTQYF
clone_size: NA; d_call: NA; v_call: TRBV7-2; j_call: TRBJ2-5; cdr3_nt: TGTGCCAGCAGCTCAGGGGGGCTACAAGAGACCCAGTACTTC; cdr3_aa: CASSSGGLQETQYF
clone_size: NA; d_call: NA; v_call: TRBV18; j_call: TRBJ2-3; cdr3_nt: TGTGCCAGCTCACCGACTACGTCAGGGGACGGGGCAGATACGCAGTATTTT; cdr3_aa: CASSPTTSGDGADTQYF
clone_size: NA; d_call: NA; v_call: TRBV30; j_call: TRBJ1-4; cdr3_nt: TGTGCCTGGAGTTGGCAGGGGAATGAAAAACTGTTTTTT; cdr3_aa: CAWSWQGNEKLFF
clone_size: once; d_call: TRBD1; v_call: TRBV28; j_call: TRBJ2-5; cdr3_nt: TGTGCCAGCTCATCCCCAGGGGGCCGCTTGACCCAGTACTTC; cdr3_aa: CASSSPGGRLTQYF
clone_size: NA; d_call: NA; v_call: TRBV6-5; j_call: TRBJ1-1; cdr3_nt: TGTGCCAGCAGTTACGACGTCAGGGACACTGAAGCTTTCTTT; cdr3_aa: CASSYDVRDTEAFF
clone_size: NA; d_call: NA; v_call: TRBV10-2; j_call: TRBJ1-3; cdr3_nt: TGCGCCACCCGCGAACCCGGAAACACCATATATTTT; cdr3_aa: CATREPGNTIYF
clone_size: NA; d_call: NA; v_call: TRBV7-9; j_call: TRBJ1-2; cdr3_nt: TGTGCCAGCAGCTTGGACAGTTCCTATGGCTACACCTTC; cdr3_aa: CASSLDSSYGYTF
clone_size: NA; d_call: NA; v_call: TRBV18; j_call: TRBJ2-6; cdr3_nt: TGTGCCAGCTCACCACCAAGCCTATATGCTAGCTCTGGGGCCAACGTCCTGACTTTC; cdr3_aa: CASSPPSLYASSGANVLTF
clone_size: NA; d_call: NA; v_call: TRBV27; j_call: TRBJ1-1; cdr3_nt: TGTGCCAGCAGTTTAGATCGGGGGGTGGGCTACACTGAAGCTTTCTTT; cdr3_aa: CASSLDRGVGYTEAFF
clone_size: NA; d_call: TRBD1; v_call: TRBV24-1; j_call: TRBJ2-3; cdr3_nt: TGTGCCACCAGTGATTTGGAGACAGGGTCTCCAGATACGCAGTATTTT; cdr3_aa: CATSDLETGSPDTQYF
clone_size: NA; d_call: TRBD1; v_call: TRBV7-3; j_call: TRBJ2-1; cdr3_nt: TGTGCCAGCAGCTCCACAGGGGCCTCCTACAATGAGCAGTTCTTC; cdr3_aa: CASSSTGASYNEQFF
clone_size: NA; d_call: NA; v_call: TRBV28; j_call: TRBJ2-7; cdr3_nt: TGTGCCAGCAGGAGGGACTCCTACGAGCAGTACTTC; cdr3_aa: CASRRDSYEQYF
clone_size: NA; d_call: NA; v_call: TRBV6-6; j_call: TRBJ1-1; cdr3_nt: TGTGCCAGCAGTTACTCCCGGGGCACTGAAGCTTTCTTT; cdr3_aa: CASSYSRGTEAFF
clone_size: NA; d_call: NA; v_call: TRBV4-2; j_call: TRBJ2-7; cdr3_nt: TGTGCCAGCAGCCAAGAGGTGGGAGGAACCTACGAGCAGTACTTC; cdr3_aa: CASSQEVGGTYEQYF
clone_size: NA; d_call: TRBD2; v_call: TRBV4-1; j_call: TRBJ2-2; cdr3_nt: TGCGCCAGCAGCCAAACTCCTAGCGGGACGAACACCGGGGAGCTGTTTTTT; cdr3_aa: CASSQTPSGTNTGELFF
clone_size: few; d_call: NA; v_call: TRBV7-2; j_call: TRBJ2-7; cdr3_nt: TGTGCCAGCAGCTGGGCCGCAAGCTCCTACGAGCAGTACTTC; cdr3_aa: CASSWAASSYEQYF
clone_size: NA; d_call: TRBD1; v_call: TRBV9; j_call: TRBJ1-6; cdr3_nt: TGTGCCAGCAGCCCTACTGGACAGGGCGGGAATTCACCCCTCCACTTT; cdr3_aa: CASSPTGQGGNSPLHF
clone_size: NA; d_call: NA; v_call: TRBV15; j_call: TRBJ1-1; cdr3_nt: TGTGCCACCAGCAGAGCAGTTTCGAACACTGAAGCTTTCTTT; cdr3_aa: CATSRAVSNTEAFF
clone_size: few; d_call: NA; v_call: TRBV6-5; j_call: TRBJ2-1; cdr3_nt: TGTGCCAGCAGTTACGTGGGTAGCGGAACTTACAATGAGCAGTTCTTC; cdr3_aa: CASSYVGSGTYNEQFF
clone_size: NA; d_call: NA; v_call: TRBV18; j_call: TRBJ1-4; cdr3_nt: TGTGCCAGCTCACCCTCAGGGGAAGCGTTTAATGAAAAACTGTTTTTT; cdr3_aa: CASSPSGEAFNEKLFF
clone_size: NA; d_call: TRBD1; v_call: TRBV25-1; j_call: TRBJ2-7; cdr3_nt: TGTGCCAGCAGAGGACAGGGGGCCTCCGAGCAGTACTTC; cdr3_aa: CASRGQGASEQYF
clone_size: few; d_call: TRBD1; v_call: TRBV28; j_call: TRBJ1-2; cdr3_nt: TGTGCCAGCAGTTTAGGGACAGGGGGCGACTATGGCTACACCTTC; cdr3_aa: CASSLGTGGDYGYTF
clone_size: NA; d_call: TRBD1; v_call: TRBV6-5; j_call: TRBJ1-3; cdr3_nt: TGTGCCAGCAGTTACGACAGGGGTGGAAACACCATATATTTT; cdr3_aa: CASSYDRGGNTIYF
clone_size: NA; d_call: TRBD1; v_call: TRBV10-3; j_call: TRBJ1-4; cdr3_nt: TGTGCCATCAGTGAGTCCCGGACAGGACCCGCGGGGGGTGAAAAACTGTTTTTT; cdr3_aa: CAISESRTGPAGGEKLFF
clone_size: NA; d_call: NA; v_call: TRBV5-4; j_call: TRBJ2-2; cdr3_nt: TGTGCCAGCAGCTTGGTGGGCCACACCGGGGAGCTGTTTTTT; cdr3_aa: CASSLVGHTGELFF
clone_size: NA; d_call: NA; v_call: TRBV7-2; j_call: TRBJ1-5; cdr3_nt: TGTGCCAGCAGCTCAGTCCGATCGCCCAATCAGCCCCAGCATTTT; cdr3_aa: CASSSVRSPNQPQHF